One sample yielded the 23 T cell receptor beta chains listed below, sequenced in a study of T cell changes during pregnancy in multiple sclerosis. Data came from immunoSEQ multiplex PCR; TCRdb stores just in-frame clones and leaves some out. The sample consists of 36,000 or so clones, 89% of them appearing once. Sample: CD8+ T cells from peripheral blood mononuclear cells, taken in the third trimester of pregnancy. All receptors come from a female donor with multiple sclerosis, enrolled in a pregnancy study.

This chain joins TRBV9 and TRBJ2-7, with 9 bases fitting TRBD2. The germline CDR1 and CDR2 sequences are SGDLS and YYNGEE. V shed 3 bases, J shed 3 bases, and the junction held 1 base outside the gene matches. The CDR3 length is 13 residues. The CDR3 DNA follows: TGTGCCAGCAGCGAAGCGGGGGGCTACGAGCAGTACTTC. This sequence encodes CASSEAGGYEQYF.

The rearrangement joins TRBV19 to TRBJ1-1, with 7 nucleotides matching TRBD1. Looked up from germline, CDR1 is LNHDA and CDR2 is SQIVND (reference sequence). The trim removed 5 bases at V and 1 base at J, leaving 7 bases unmatched. The CDR3 extends over 15 amino acids. This CDR3 is CASSRDSSANTEAFF. The CDR3, as DNA: TGTGCCAGTAGTCGGGACAGCTCGGCGAACACTGAAGCTTTCTTT.

The V call is TRBV30, the J call TRBJ2-2; TRBD2 matches at 8 bases. Germline CDR1 reads GTSNPN; CDR2 reads SVGIG (reference sequence). The length of the CDR3 is 16 residues. After removal of 0 bases from V and 6 bases from J, the junction contained 9 bases not matched to a gene. The CDR3 spells CAWSVDGRGVAGELFF. The CDR3 nucleotides read TGTGCCTGGAGTGTAGACGGGAGGGGAGTCGCCGGGGAGCTGTTTTTT. The variable domain in full, completed from reference TRBV30 and TRBJ2-2, reads SQTIHQWPATLVQPVGSPLSLECTVEGTSNPNLYWYRQAAGRGLQLLFYSVGIGQISSEVPQNLSASRPQDRQFILSSKKLLLSDSGFYLCAWSVDGRGVAGELFFGEGSRLTVL.

The V gene is TRBV29-1, the J gene TRBJ1-1; D is undetermined. The ends were cut back, 3 bases at V and 7 bases at J, with 12 bases in the middle. This CDR3 is 12 amino acids long. Per germline, CDR1 SQVTM and CDR2 ANQGSEA. The DNA of the CDR3 is TGCAGCGTTGAGGAGAAGCAGAATGAAGCTTTCTTT. Amino acids: CSVEEKQNEAFF.

As DNA, the CDR3 is TGTGCCAGCAGTTACCCAGGGGGCGCGGGCGCCGGGGAGCTGTTTTTT. This sequence encodes CASSYPGGAGAGELFF. The chain has TRBV6-5 and TRBJ2-2; 8 bases match TRBD1. CDR3 size: 16 residues. Germline assignment: CDR1 MNHEY and CDR2 SVGAGI. With 2 bases clipped from V and 6 bases from J, the junction kept 8 bases outside the gene matches.

The J gene is TRBJ1-1, the V gene TRBV5-1; no clear D gene. Trimming stripped 0 bases from V and 4 bases from J, with 7 bases between. The CDR3 sequence is 13 residues long. CDR1 is SGHRS and CDR2 is YFSETQ in the germline V gene. The DNA of the CDR3 is TGCGCCAGCAGCTTGGTCACAGTCACTGAAGCTTTCTTT. Translating it yields CASSLVTVTEAFF. Full variable domain (remainder filled in from reference TRBV5-1 and TRBJ1-1): KAGVTQTPRYLIKTRGQQVTLSCSPISGHRSVSWYQQTPGQGLQFLFEYFSETQRNKGNFPGRFSGRQFSNSRSEMNVSTLELGDSALYLCASSLVTVTEAFFGQGTRLTVV.

The rearrangement links TRBV7-6 to TRBJ2-3; the match to TRBD2 covers 9 bases. CDR3 length equals 16 residues. V lost 2 bases and J lost 4; bases outside the gene matches: 7. Germline-derived CDR1 and CDR2 are SGHVS and FNYEAQ. CDR3 bases: TGTGCCAGCAGCTTACTGGGCGGGAGGGCCCCAGATACGCAGTATTTT. Translated, it gives CASSLLGGRAPDTQYF.

This chain joins TRBV7-2 and TRBJ1-1; D is possibly TRBD1 (5 bases). The V and J ends lost 0 bases and 11 bases respectively, with 10 bases between them. The CDR3 covers 12 residues. The V gene's germline CDR1 is SGHTA and CDR2 FQGNSA. Written as DNA, the CDR3 is TGTGCCAGCAGCTTAGCTAGGGGTGGCGCTTTCTTT. Protein: CASSLARGGAFF.

V usage is TRBV9 and J usage is TRBJ1-1, with 11 bases fitting TRBD1. This CDR3 has 14 amino acids. The V gene's germline CDR1 is SGDLS and CDR2 YYNGEE. Germline trimming cut 6 bases from V and 7 bases from J; bases unmatched to any gene: 8. CDR3 coding DNA: TGTGCCAGCAACCTCGGGACAGGGGGAGGTGAAGCTTTCTTT. It yields the protein CASNLGTGGGEAFF. The variable domain in full, completed from reference TRBV9 and TRBJ1-1, reads DSGVTQTPKHLITATGQRVTLRCSPRSGDLSVYWYQQSLDQGLQFLIQYYNGEERAKGNILERFSAQQFPDLHSELNLSSLELGDSALYFCASNLGTGGGEAFFGQGTRLTVV.

The count of this clone is one. The chain couples TRBV7-9 to TRBJ2-7; 10 bases line up with TRBD1. Trimming removed 0 bases from V and 5 bases from J; junction bases left unmatched: 7. The length of the CDR3 is 16 residues. Germline lookup yields CDR1 SEHNR and CDR2 FQNEAQ (reference sequence). DNA of the CDR3: TGTGCCAGCAGCTTAGCGAGACAGGGGGCAAAAGACGAGCAGTACTTC. Its translation: CASSLARQGAKDEQYF.

This chain joins TRBV7-6 and TRBJ2-7; 11 bases are a match to TRBD1. J was trimmed by 3 bases and V by 1 base; bases with no gene match: 5. CDR3 length: 16 amino acids. Germline assignment: CDR1 SGHVS and CDR2 FNYEAQ. For the CDR3, the DNA is TGTGCCAGCAGCTTAGTAGGGACAGGGGGATTCTACGAGCAGTACTTC. Amino acids: CASSLVGTGGFYEQYF.

In this sample, this clone turned up a few times. The genes are TRBV6-4 and TRBJ2-3, with TRBD2 matching 8 bases. This CDR3 contains 15 residues. The J segment lost 1 base and the V segment lost 0 bases, leaving 0 bases of the junction unmatched. CDR1 is MRHNA and CDR2 is SNTAGT in the germline V gene. The CDR3 bases are TGTGCCAGCAGTGACTCGCGGGGGGGCACAGATACGCAGTATTTT. This translates into CASSDSRGGTDTQYF.

The V and J genes are TRBV7-9 and TRBJ1-1, with a possible D match to TRBD1 (6 bases). The CDR3 is made up of 16 amino acids. V gave up 6 bases and J gave up 1 base, with 18 bases separating them. Germline V CDR1 and CDR2: SEHNR, FQNEAQ (reference sequence). CDR3 nucleotide sequence: TGTGCCAGCAGTCCTTCGCCCGACAGGCCGAACACTGAAGCTTTCTTT. Translating gives CASSPSPDRPNTEAFF.

The gene calls are TRBV4-1 and TRBJ2-4, with a tentative D call TRBD2 (7 bases). Trimming took off 0 bases at V and 6 bases at J, with 15 bases between the two ends. The CDR3 contains 16 residues. The V gene's germline CDR1 is MGHRA and CDR2 YSYEKL. Here the CDR3 reads CASSQDGGASGNIQYF. CDR3 nucleotide sequence: TGCGCCAGCAGCCAAGATGGGGGGGCGTCGGGAAACATTCAGTACTTC.

This clone was observed a handful of times. The chain employs TRBV19 and TRBJ2-7, with D tentatively TRBD1 (6 bases). The CDR3 runs 18 residues. The V gene's germline CDR1 is LNHDA and CDR2 SQIVND (reference sequence). V lost 2 bases, J lost 3 bases, and 23 bases lay in between. CDR3 loop: CASSITLNRDRSFYEQYF. DNA for the CDR3: TGTGCCAGTAGTATAACGCTAAACAGGGACCGAAGCTTCTACGAGCAGTACTTC. Together with reference TRBV19 and TRBJ2-7, the CDR3 gives the full variable domain: DGGITQSPKYLFRKEGQNVTLSCEQNLNHDAMYWYRQDPGQGLRLIYYSQIVNDFQKGDIAEGYSVSREKKESFPLTVTSAQKNPTAFYLCASSITLNRDRSFYEQYFGPGTRLTVT.

This chain joins TRBV14 and TRBJ2-2; TRBD2 aligns across 7 bases. J was trimmed by 5 bases and V by 0 bases; bases with no gene match: 9. Germline CDR1 SGHDN, CDR2 FVKESK. The CDR3 consists of 17 residues. Here the CDR3 DNA reads TGTGCCAGCAGCCAAGATGTAGGGAGGGCGCGGACCGGGGAGCTGTTTTTT. Its protein product is CASSQDVGRARTGELFF. The whole variable domain, remainder taken from reference TRBV14 and TRBJ2-2, is EAGVTQFPSHSVIEKGQTVTLRCDPISGHDNLYWYRRVMGKEIKFLLHFVKESKQDESGMPNNRFLAERTGGTYSTLKVQPAELEDSGVYFCASSQDVGRARTGELFFGEGSRLTVL.

The V and J genes are TRBV5-4 and TRBJ2-1; D might be TRBD1 (6 bases). Germline assignment: CDR1 SGHNT and CDR2 YYREEE (reference sequence). The CDR3 runs to 13 residues. Trimming removed 0 bases from V and 9 bases from J, with 10 bases in between. The CDR3 region has the DNA TGTGCCAGCAGCTTGGGACAGGCCGGTGAGCAGTTCTTC. Its protein is CASSLGQAGEQFF.

This rearrangement joins TRBV19 to TRBJ1-1, with TRBD1 matching 7 bases. Looked up from germline, CDR1 is LNHDA and CDR2 is SQIVND (reference sequence). This CDR3 spans 13 amino acids. V shed 4 bases and J 4 bases; nucleotides not matched to a gene: 3. The CDR3 nucleotides read TGTGCCAGTAGTAATACAGGGGCCACTGAAGCTTTCTTT. Amino acid sequence: CASSNTGATEAFF. The whole variable domain, filled in from reference TRBV19 and TRBJ1-1, reads DGGITQSPKYLFRKEGQNVTLSCEQNLNHDAMYWYRQDPGQGLRLIYYSQIVNDFQKGDIAEGYSVSREKKESFPLTVTSAQKNPTAFYLCASSNTGATEAFFGQGTRLTVV.

The V gene is TRBV25-1, the J gene TRBJ2-7, with D perhaps TRBD1 (6 bases). Germline lookup yields CDR1 MGHDK and CDR2 SYGVNS. The length of the CDR3 is 17 residues. V lost 4 bases, J lost 5 bases, and 24 bases lay in between. CDR3 DNA: TGTGCCAGCAGTGGTGACCGACAGGACAACCTTGACCACGAGCAGTACTTC. It yields the protein CASSGDRQDNLDHEQYF.

The V and J genes are TRBV2 and TRBJ2-3; 11 bases fit TRBD1. The CDR3 sequence is 16 residues long. The germline V gene has CDR1 SNHLY and CDR2 FYNNEI. With V trimmed by 4 bases and J by 5 bases, 8 bases remained unmatched. The CDR3 bases are TGTGCCAGCAGTGCTGGGACAGGGGGTTTCCGAGATACGCAGTATTTT. Its translation is CASSAGTGGFRDTQYF.

Concerning this clone itself: The junction departs from the called germline gene at one end, perhaps through a read error. The genes are TRBV11-2 and TRBJ2-1, with TRBD2 matching over 10 bases. Germline loops: CDR1 SGHAT, CDR2 FQNNGV. This CDR3 has 15 residues. CDR3 sequence reads: CTSSPGTSAYNEQFF. In DNA, the CDR3 is TGTACCAGCAGCCCCGGGACTAGCGCTTACAATGAGCAGTTCTTC.

A single count supports this clone. The V gene is TRBV5-5, the J gene TRBJ2-7; the match to TRBD1 covers 11 bases. The CDR3 has 14 residues. Germline loops: CDR1 SGHKS, CDR2 YYEKEE (reference sequence). The trim removed 3 bases at V and 5 bases at J, leaving 4 bases unmatched. The CDR3 nucleotides are TGTGCCAGCAGCTATGGACAGGGGGCCAACGAGCAGTACTTC. Translation: CASSYGQGANEQYF.

The genes are TRBV2 and TRBJ2-1; D unresolved. CDR3 length equals 15 residues. Trimming stripped 0 bases from V and 1 base from J, with 7 bases between. CDR1 and CDR2 from the germline V gene are SNHLY and FYNNEI. The DNA for the CDR3 is TGTGCCAGCAGTGAAGCTTCGTTTTCCTACAATGAGCAGTTCTTC. Its protein is CASSEASFSYNEQFF.